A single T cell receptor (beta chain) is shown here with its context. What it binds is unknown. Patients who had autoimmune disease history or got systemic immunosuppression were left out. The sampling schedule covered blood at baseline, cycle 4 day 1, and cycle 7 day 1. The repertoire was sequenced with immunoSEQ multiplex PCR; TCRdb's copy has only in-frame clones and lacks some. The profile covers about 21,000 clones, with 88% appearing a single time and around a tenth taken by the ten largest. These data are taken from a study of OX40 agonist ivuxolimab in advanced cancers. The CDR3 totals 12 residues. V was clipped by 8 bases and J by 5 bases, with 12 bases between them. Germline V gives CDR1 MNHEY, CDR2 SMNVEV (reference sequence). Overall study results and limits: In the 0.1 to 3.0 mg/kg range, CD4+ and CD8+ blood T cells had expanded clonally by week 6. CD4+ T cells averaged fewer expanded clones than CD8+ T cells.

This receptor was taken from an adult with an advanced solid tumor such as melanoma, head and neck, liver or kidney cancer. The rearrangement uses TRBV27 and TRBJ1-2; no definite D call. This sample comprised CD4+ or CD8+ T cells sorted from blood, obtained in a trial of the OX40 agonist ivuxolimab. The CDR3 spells CASGWGLYGYTF. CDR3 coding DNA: TGTGCCAGCGGGTGGGGTCTATATGGCTACACCTTC.